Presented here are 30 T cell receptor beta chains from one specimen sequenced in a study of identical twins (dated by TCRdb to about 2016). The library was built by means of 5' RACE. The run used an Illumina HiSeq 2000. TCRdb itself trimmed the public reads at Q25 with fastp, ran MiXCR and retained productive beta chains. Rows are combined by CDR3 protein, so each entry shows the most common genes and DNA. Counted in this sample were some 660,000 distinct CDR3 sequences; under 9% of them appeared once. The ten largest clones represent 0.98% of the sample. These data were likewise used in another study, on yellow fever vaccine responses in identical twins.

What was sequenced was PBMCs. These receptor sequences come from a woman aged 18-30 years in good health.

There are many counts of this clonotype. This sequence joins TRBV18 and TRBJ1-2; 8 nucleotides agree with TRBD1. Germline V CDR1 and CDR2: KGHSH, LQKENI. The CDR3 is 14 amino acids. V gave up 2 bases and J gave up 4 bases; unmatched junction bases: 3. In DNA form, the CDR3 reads TGTGCCAGCTCACCAGGACAGGGTTCCTATGGCTACACCTTC. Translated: CASSPGQGSYGYTF.

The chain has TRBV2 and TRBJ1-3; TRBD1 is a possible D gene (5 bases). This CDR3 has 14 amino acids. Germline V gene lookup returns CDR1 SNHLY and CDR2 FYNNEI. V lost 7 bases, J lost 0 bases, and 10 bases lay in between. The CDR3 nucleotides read TGTGCCAGCATTCGACAGCACTCTGGAAACACCATATATTTT. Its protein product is CASIRQHSGNTIYF.

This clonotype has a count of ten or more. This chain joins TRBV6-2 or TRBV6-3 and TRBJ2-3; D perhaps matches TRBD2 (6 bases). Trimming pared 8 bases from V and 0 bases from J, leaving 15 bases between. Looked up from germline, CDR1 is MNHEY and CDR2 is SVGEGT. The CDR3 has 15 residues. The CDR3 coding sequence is TGTGCCAGCCAGGGCGGGACGGGGAGCACAGATACGCAGTATTTT. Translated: CASQGGTGSTDTQYF.

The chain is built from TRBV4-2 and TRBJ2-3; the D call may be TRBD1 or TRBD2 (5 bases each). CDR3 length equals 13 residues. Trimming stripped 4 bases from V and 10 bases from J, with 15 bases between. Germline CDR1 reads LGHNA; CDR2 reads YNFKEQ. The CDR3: CASSPAGTGPQYF. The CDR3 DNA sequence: TGTGCCAGCAGCCCCGCCGGGACGGGGCCGCAGTATTTT.

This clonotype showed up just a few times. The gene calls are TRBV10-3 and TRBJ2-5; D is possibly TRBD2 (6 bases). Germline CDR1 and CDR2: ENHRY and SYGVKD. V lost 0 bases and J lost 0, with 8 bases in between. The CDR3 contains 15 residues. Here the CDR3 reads CAISESASDQETQYF. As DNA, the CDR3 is TGTGCCATCAGTGAGTCAGCTAGCGACCAAGAGACCCAGTACTTC.

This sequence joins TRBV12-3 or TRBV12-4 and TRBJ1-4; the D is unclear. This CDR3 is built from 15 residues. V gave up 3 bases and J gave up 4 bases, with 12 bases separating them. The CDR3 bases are TGTGCCAGCAGTTTGGGTTCCAGGTTTAATGAAAAACTGTTTTTT. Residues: CASSLGSRFNEKLFF.

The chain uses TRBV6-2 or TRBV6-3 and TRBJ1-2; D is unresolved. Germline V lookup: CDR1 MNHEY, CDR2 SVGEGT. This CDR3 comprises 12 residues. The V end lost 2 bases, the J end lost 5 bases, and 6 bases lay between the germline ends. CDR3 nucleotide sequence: TGTGCCAGCAGTTACGAGCTGTATGGCTACACCTTC. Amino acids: CASSYELYGYTF.

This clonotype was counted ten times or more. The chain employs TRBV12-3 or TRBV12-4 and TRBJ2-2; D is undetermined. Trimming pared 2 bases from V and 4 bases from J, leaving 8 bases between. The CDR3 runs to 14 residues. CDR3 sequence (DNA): TGTGCCAGCAGTTTAAAGGCTTTCACCGGGGAGCTGTTTTTT. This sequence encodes CASSLKAFTGELFF.

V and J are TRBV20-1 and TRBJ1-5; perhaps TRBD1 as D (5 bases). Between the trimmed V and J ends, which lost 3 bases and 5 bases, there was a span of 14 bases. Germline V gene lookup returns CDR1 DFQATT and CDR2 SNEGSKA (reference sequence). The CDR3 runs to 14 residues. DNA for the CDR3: TGCAGTGCTAGGGGGTGGGGGGTGGATCAGCCCCAGCATTTT. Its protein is CSARGWGVDQPQHF.

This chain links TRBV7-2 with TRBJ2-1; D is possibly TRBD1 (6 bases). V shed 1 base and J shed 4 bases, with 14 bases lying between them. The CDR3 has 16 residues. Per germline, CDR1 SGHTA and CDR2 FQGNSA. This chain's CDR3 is CASSLVGGQIYNEQFF. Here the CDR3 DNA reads TGTGCCAGCAGCTTAGTAGGGGGACAAATTTACAATGAGCAGTTCTTC.

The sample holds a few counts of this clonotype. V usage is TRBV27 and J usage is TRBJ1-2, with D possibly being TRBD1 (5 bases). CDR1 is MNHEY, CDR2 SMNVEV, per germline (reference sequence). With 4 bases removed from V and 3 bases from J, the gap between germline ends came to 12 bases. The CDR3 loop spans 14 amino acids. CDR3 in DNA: TGTGCCAGCAGTTATCGACAGAGCCACTATGGCTACACCTTC. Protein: CASSYRQSHYGYTF.

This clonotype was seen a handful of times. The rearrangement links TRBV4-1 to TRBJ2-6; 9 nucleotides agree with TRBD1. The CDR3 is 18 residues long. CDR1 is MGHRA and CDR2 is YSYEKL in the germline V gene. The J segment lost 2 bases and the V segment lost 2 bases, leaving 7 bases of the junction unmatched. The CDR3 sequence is CASSQTQQGATGANVLTF. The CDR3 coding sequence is TGCGCCAGCAGCCAAACCCAACAGGGGGCTACTGGGGCCAACGTCCTGACTTTC.

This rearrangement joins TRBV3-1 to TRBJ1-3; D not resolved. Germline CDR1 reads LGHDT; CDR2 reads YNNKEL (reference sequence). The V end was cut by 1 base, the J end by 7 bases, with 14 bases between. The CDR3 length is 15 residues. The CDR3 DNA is TGTGCCAGCAGCCAAGTGCGGACGGACGGCAACACCATATATTTT. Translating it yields CASSQVRTDGNTIYF.

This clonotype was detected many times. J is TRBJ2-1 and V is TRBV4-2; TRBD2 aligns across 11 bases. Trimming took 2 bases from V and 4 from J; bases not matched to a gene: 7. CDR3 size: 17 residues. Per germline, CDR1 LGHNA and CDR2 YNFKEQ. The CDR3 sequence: CASSQSVAGGPYNEQFF. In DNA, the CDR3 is TGTGCCAGCAGCCAATCGGTAGCGGGAGGGCCTTACAATGAGCAGTTCTTC.

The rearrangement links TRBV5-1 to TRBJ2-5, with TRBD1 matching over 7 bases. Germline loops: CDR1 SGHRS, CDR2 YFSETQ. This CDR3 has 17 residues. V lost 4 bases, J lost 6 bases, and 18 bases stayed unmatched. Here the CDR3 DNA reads TGCGCCAGCAGCCCGGAACTCTCTACAGGGGCCGGGCAGACCCAGTACTTC. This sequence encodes CASSPELSTGAGQTQYF.

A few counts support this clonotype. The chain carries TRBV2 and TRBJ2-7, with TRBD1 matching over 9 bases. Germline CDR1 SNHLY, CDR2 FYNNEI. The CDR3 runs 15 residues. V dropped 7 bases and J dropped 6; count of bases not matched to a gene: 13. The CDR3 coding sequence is TGTGCCAGCATCAAAGAAACCGGGACAGGGAGCGAGCAGTACTTC. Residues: CASIKETGTGSEQYF.

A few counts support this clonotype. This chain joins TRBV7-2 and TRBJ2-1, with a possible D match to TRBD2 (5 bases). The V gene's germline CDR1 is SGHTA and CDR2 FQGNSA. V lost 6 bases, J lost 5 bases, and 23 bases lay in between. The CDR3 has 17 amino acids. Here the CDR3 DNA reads TGTGCCAGCAGAACCCTGCCCGGCTGGCTCGGGGACAATGAGCAGTTCTTC. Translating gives CASRTLPGWLGDNEQFF.

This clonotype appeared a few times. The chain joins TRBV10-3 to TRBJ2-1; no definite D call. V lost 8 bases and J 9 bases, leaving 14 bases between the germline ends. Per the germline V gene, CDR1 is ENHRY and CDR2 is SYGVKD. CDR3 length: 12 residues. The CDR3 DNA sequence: TGTGCCATCGGGTTTAAAGGGATTGAGCAGTTCTTC. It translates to CAIGFKGIEQFF.

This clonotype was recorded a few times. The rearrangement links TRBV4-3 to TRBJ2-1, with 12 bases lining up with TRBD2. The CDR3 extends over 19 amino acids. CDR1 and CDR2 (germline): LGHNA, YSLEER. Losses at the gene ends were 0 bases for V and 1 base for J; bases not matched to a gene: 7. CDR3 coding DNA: TGCGCCAGCAGCCAAGAATTAGCTAGCGGGAGGGCATCCTACAATGAGCAGTTCTTC. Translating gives CASSQELASGRASYNEQFF.

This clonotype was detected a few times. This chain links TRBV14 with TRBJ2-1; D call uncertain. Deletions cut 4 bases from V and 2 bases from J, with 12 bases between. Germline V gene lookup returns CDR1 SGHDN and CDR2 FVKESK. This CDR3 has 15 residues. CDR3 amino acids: CASSLQEWPYNEQFF. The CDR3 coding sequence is TGTGCCAGCAGCCTTCAGGAGTGGCCCTACAATGAGCAGTTCTTC.

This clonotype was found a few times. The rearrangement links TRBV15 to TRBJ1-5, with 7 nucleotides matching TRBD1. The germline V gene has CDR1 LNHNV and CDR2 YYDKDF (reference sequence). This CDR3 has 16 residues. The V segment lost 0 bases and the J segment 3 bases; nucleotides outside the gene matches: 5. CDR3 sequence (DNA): TGTGCCACCAGCAGAGACAGGGACAGAATCAATCAGCCCCAGCATTTT. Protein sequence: CATSRDRDRINQPQHF.

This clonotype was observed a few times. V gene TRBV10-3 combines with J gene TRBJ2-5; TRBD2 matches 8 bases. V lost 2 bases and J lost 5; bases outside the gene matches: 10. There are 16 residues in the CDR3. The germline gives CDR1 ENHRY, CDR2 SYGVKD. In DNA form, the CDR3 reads TGTGCCATCAGTGAGCCAGCGGGGGCCCCAAGCGAGACCCAGTACTTC. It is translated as CAISEPAGAPSETQYF.

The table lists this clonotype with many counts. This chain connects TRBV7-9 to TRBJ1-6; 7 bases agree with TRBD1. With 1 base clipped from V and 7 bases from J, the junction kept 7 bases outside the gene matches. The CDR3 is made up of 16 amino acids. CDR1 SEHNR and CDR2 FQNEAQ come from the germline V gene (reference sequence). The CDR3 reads CASSLEGDRVNSPLHF. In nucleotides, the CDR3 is TGTGCCAGCAGCTTAGAGGGAGACAGGGTCAATTCACCCCTCCACTTT.

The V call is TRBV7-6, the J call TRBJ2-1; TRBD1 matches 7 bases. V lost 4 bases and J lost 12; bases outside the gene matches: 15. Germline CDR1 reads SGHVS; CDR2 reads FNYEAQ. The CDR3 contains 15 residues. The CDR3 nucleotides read TGTGCCAGCAGCTCACAGGGGCCGCCGAAGGCTGTGCAGTTCTTC. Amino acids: CASSSQGPPKAVQFF.

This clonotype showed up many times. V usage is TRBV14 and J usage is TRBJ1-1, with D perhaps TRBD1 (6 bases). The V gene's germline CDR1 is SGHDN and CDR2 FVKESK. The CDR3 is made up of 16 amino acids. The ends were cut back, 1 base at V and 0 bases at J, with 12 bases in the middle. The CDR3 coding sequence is TGTGCCAGCAGCCAAGTCTTAGGGACAATGAACACTGAAGCTTTCTTT. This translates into CASSQVLGTMNTEAFF.

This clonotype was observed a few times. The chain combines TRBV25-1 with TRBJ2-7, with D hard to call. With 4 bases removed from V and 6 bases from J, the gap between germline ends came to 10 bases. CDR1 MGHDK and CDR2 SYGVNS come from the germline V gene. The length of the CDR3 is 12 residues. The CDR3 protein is CASSGLATEQYF. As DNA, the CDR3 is TGTGCCAGCAGTGGACTGGCAACCGAGCAGTACTTC.

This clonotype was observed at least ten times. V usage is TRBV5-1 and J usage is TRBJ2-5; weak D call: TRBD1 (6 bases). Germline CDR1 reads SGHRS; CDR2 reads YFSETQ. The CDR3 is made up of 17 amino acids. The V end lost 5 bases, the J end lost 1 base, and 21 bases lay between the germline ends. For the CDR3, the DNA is TGCGCCAGCAGAAGATCCCCCCTGGGGGCGTTCCAAGAGACCCAGTACTTC. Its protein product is CASRRSPLGAFQETQYF.

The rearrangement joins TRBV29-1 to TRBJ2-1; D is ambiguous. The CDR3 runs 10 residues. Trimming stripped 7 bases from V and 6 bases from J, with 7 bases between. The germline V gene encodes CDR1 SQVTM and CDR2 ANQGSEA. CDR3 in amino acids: CSGSSNEQFF. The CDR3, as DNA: TGCAGCGGTTCTTCCAATGAGCAGTTCTTC.

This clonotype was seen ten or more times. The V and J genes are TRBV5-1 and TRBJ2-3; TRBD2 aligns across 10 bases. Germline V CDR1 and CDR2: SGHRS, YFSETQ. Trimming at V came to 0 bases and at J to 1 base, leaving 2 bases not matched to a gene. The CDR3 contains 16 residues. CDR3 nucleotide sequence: TGCGCCAGCAGCTTGGAACTAGCGGGACGCACAGATACGCAGTATTTT. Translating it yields CASSLELAGRTDTQYF.

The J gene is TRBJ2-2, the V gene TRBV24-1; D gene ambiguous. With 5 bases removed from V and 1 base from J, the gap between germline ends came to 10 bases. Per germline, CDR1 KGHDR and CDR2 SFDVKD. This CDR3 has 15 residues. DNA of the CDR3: TGTGCCACCAGTGTCTCGACGGTGAACACCGGGGAGCTGTTTTTT. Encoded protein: CATSVSTVNTGELFF.